This T cell receptor beta chain came from a study of shared clonotypes between healthy human individuals. This table comes from immunoSEQ multiplex PCR, and its TCRdb copy is limited to in-frame clones, with some not included. The data contain millions of clones, 90% to 95% of them singletons. This receptor was identified in a man between 18 and 35 years old in good health. Sample: naive CD4+ T cells sorted from blood. Documented subset: CD45RA+ positively selected.

CDR3 residues: CASTQSPGWSEQYF. The CDR3 region has the DNA TGTGCCAGCACCCAAAGCCCGGGTTGGAGCGAGCAGTACTTC. The chain carries TRBV21-1 and TRBJ2-7; TRBD2 is taken as the D call from the table, unchecked against the DNA. TRBV21-1 is reported as a pseudogene. This CDR3 comprises 14 residues.